Following are 21 T cell receptor beta chains from one sample sequenced in a study of OX40 agonist ivuxolimab in advanced cancers. Using immunoSEQ multiplex PCR, the repertoire was profiled, and TCRdb retains in-frame clones only, with some absent. The sample contains roughly 30,000 clones, about four fifths of which appear only once. The specimen was CD4+ or CD8+ T cells sorted from blood, collected in a trial of the OX40 agonist ivuxolimab. Receptors originate from an adult with an advanced solid tumor such as melanoma, head and neck, liver or kidney cancer.

DNA of the CDR3: TGTGCCAGCAGCCCCGGGGCTGGGGCCAACGTCCTGACTTTC. Translating it yields CASSPGAGANVLTF. The rearrangement joins TRBV11-2 to TRBJ2-6; tentative D call: TRBD2 (5 bases). Germline CDR1 and CDR2: SGHAT and FQNNGV. The CDR3 extends over 14 amino acids. V was cut by 5 bases and J by 2 bases, with 7 bases left in between.

V usage is TRBV7-2 and J usage is TRBJ2-7; D is possibly TRBD1 or TRBD2 (5 bases each). The V end lost 6 bases, the J end lost 2 bases, and 14 bases lay between the germline ends. The CDR3 runs to 14 residues. Germline V gene sequence: CDR1 SGHTA, CDR2 FQGNSA. CDR3 nucleotide sequence: TGTGCCAGCAGTGGGGCCGGGGCCGCCTACGAGCAGTACTTC. Its protein product is CASSGAGAAYEQYF.

The chain employs TRBV27 and TRBJ2-5; D remains unclear. V was shortened by 4 bases and J by 2 bases, with 14 bases between the two germline ends. Germline CDR1 MNHEY, CDR2 SMNVEV (reference sequence). This CDR3 has 15 amino acids. The CDR3 loop reads CASSSIPGVQETQYF. The CDR3 DNA follows: TGTGCCAGCAGTTCGATACCGGGCGTACAAGAGACCCAGTACTTC.

The chain links TRBV29-1 to TRBJ2-1; no reliable D call. Germline CDR1 and CDR2: SQVTM and ANQGSEA. The CDR3 is 13 residues long. Trimming stripped 5 bases from V and 5 bases from J, with 13 bases between. The CDR3 protein is CSVPNHSNNEQFF. In DNA form, the CDR3 reads TGCAGCGTTCCCAACCACTCTAACAATGAGCAGTTCTTC.

The genes are TRBV5-1 and TRBJ1-2; 9 bases align to TRBD1. Germline values: CDR1 SGHRS, CDR2 YFSETQ. This CDR3 contains 15 residues. Germline trimming cut 3 bases from V and 5 bases from J; bases unmatched to any gene: 8. CDR3 DNA sequence: TGCGCCAGCAGCTCAGGACAGGGGCGTATTTATGGCTACACCTTC. Its protein product is CASSSGQGRIYGYTF.

This sequence joins TRBV4-1 and TRBJ1-1, with D possibly matching TRBD1 (5 bases). V was cut by 2 bases and J by 0 bases, with 13 bases left in between. The CDR3 has 16 residues. The V gene's germline CDR1 is MGHRA and CDR2 YSYEKL. The CDR3 bases are TGCGCCAGCAGCCAATACAGTGGGACGATGAACACTGAAGCTTTCTTT. This codes for CASSQYSGTMNTEAFF.

This chain connects TRBV5-6 to TRBJ1-6; 7 positions match TRBD1. The CDR3 extends over 17 amino acids. CDR1 SGHDT and CDR2 YYEEEE come from the germline V gene. V lost 1 base to trimming and J lost 5 bases; unmatched junction nucleotides: 9. The CDR3 bases are TGTGCCAGCAGCTTGTTGGGGAGGGACAGACATAATTCACCCCTCCACTTT. Protein sequence: CASSLLGRDRHNSPLHF.

V gene TRBV9 combines with J gene TRBJ2-5; TRBD2 matches at 15 bases. Germline values: CDR1 SGDLS, CDR2 YYNGEE. After removal of 3 bases from V and 5 bases from J, the junction contained 2 bases not matched to a gene. The CDR3 contains 15 residues. The CDR3 region is CASSGGLAGGETQYF. In nucleotides, the CDR3 is TGTGCCAGCAGCGGCGGACTAGCGGGAGGGGAGACCCAGTACTTC.

Here the CDR3 reads CATSRVRLPSYEQYF. The CDR3, as DNA: TGTGCCACCAGCAGAGTACGACTACCTTCCTACGAGCAGTACTTC. This sequence joins TRBV15 and TRBJ2-7, with D possibly matching TRBD2 (5 bases). With 1 base removed from V and 1 base from J, the gap between germline ends came to 11 bases. The CDR3 is made up of 15 amino acids. Germline V gene lookup returns CDR1 LNHNV and CDR2 YYDKDF (reference sequence).

The rearrangement joins TRBV7-9 to TRBJ1-2, with TRBD1 matching over 7 bases. Germline CDR1 reads SEHNR; CDR2 reads FQNEAQ (reference sequence). The V and J ends lost 6 bases and 4 bases, in that order; junction bases with no gene match: 11. The CDR3 length is 15 residues. The CDR3 DNA reads as TGTGCCAGCAGTTCCCGCCGGGACAGCACCTATGGCTACACCTTC. This sequence encodes CASSSRRDSTYGYTF.

The chain recombines TRBV27 with TRBJ1-1, with D maybe TRBD1 (5 bases). Trimming cost V 2 bases and J 1 base, with 5 bases left between them. The CDR3 is 13 residues long. Germline lookup yields CDR1 MNHEY and CDR2 SMNVEV (reference sequence). Here the CDR3 reads CASSLGANTEAFF. DNA for the CDR3: TGTGCCAGCAGTTTAGGGGCGAACACTGAAGCTTTCTTT.

This rearrangement joins TRBV6-6 to TRBJ2-3; 9 positions match TRBD2. The CDR3 loop spans 14 amino acids. Germline CDR1 is MNHNY and CDR2 is SVGAGI (reference sequence). The ends lost 2 bases at V and 6 bases at J; junction bases unmatched: 3. CDR3 bases: TGTGCCAGCAGTTACGCGGGAGGGGCGGATACGCAGTATTTT. Its protein is CASSYAGGADTQYF.

This chain uses TRBV6-4 with TRBJ2-5, with D maybe TRBD2 (5 bases). Per the germline V gene, CDR1 is MRHNA and CDR2 is SNTAGT. The V end lost 6 bases, the J end lost 2 bases, and 13 bases lay between the germline ends. This CDR3 comprises 14 residues. CDR3 nucleotides: TGTGCCAGCAGGCCGCCGGGGTTACAAGAGACCCAGTACTTC. Its translation: CASRPPGLQETQYF.

The CDR3 protein is CASSSGLAGGRGYNEQFF. DNA of the CDR3: TGTGCCAGCAGCTCCGGACTAGCGGGAGGCCGCGGGTACAATGAGCAGTTCTTC. The chain recombines TRBV7-6 with TRBJ2-1, with 14 bases identical to TRBD2. This CDR3 spans 18 amino acids. Trimming removed 4 bases from V and 4 bases from J; junction bases left unmatched: 9. Germline V gene data show CDR1 as SGHVS and CDR2 as FNYEAQ.

V is TRBV28 and J is TRBJ1-4; possible D gene TRBD1, 6 bases. The germline V gene has CDR1 MDHEN and CDR2 SYDVKM. V lost 7 bases and J 10 bases, leaving 13 bases between the germline ends. This CDR3 has 12 residues. The DNA of the CDR3 is TGTGCCAGCACCCCACCCAGGGGAAAACTGTTTTTT. Translated: CASTPPRGKLFF. Supplemented by reference TRBV28 and TRBJ1-4, the full variable domain reads DVKVTQSSRYLVKRTGEKVFLECVQDMDHENMFWYRQDPGLGLRLIYFSYDVKMKEKGDIPEGYSVSREKKERFSLILESASTNQTSMYLCASTPPRGKLFFGSGTQLSVL.

V and J are TRBV19 and TRBJ2-1; 9 bases align to TRBD1. Germline loops: CDR1 LNHDA, CDR2 SQIVND (reference sequence). V lost 5 bases, J lost 6 bases, and 8 bases stayed unmatched. The CDR3 extends over 15 amino acids. CDR3 DNA: TGTGCCAGTAGTCTCGGGGACAGGGCTTTCAATGAGCAGTTCTTC. Translating it yields CASSLGDRAFNEQFF. Using reference TRBV19 and TRBJ2-1 for the parts outside the CDR3, the full variable domain is DGGITQSPKYLFRKEGQNVTLSCEQNLNHDAMYWYRQDPGQGLRLIYYSQIVNDFQKGDIAEGYSVSREKKESFPLTVTSAQKNPTAFYLCASSLGDRAFNEQFFGPGTRLTVL.

V is TRBV4-2 and J is TRBJ2-7; TRBD2 agrees at 12 bases. V lost 3 bases to trimming and J lost 1 base; unmatched junction nucleotides: 7. The CDR3 covers 17 residues. Germline CDR1 LGHNA, CDR2 YNFKEQ. CDR3 nucleotides: TGTGCCAGCAGCCAGGAGCTAGCGGGGGGGCGATCCTACGAGCAGTACTTC. This codes for CASSQELAGGRSYEQYF.

This clone was counted a few times. The chain recombines TRBV7-8 with TRBJ1-5, with TRBD1 as a possible D gene (5 bases). This CDR3 is 16 amino acids long. The germline gives CDR1 SGHVS, CDR2 FQNEAQ. V was clipped by 1 base and J by 3 bases, with 13 bases between them. In DNA form, the CDR3 reads TGTGCCAGCAGCTTAGTCGCGGGGCCCCCCAATCAGCCCCAGCATTTT. Amino acid sequence: CASSLVAGPPNQPQHF.

The gene calls are TRBV5-6 and TRBJ2-1, with D unresolved. V was trimmed by 2 bases and J by 5 bases, leaving 5 bases between them. This CDR3 has 12 residues. Germline-derived CDR1 and CDR2 are SGHDT and YYEEEE. CDR3 DNA sequence: TGTGCCAGCAGCTTCTCTAACAATGAGCAGTTCTTC. Encoded protein: CASSFSNNEQFF.

The rearrangement joins TRBV7-9 to TRBJ1-2; D gene unclear. CDR1 is SEHNR, CDR2 FQNEAQ, per germline (reference sequence). This CDR3 has 14 residues. Between the trimmed V and J ends, which lost 1 base and 2 bases, there was a span of 8 bases. The CDR3 DNA follows: TGTGCCAGCAGCTTAGTGCCGGACAACTATGGCTACACCTTC. It translates to CASSLVPDNYGYTF.

The V call is TRBV2, the J call TRBJ1-2; unclear D gene. The CDR3 covers 15 residues. Germline V gives CDR1 SNHLY, CDR2 FYNNEI. The V end was cut by 4 bases, the J end by 6 bases, with 18 bases between. DNA for the CDR3: TGTGCCAGCAGTGGGACTCTTTTAGCCGTTAATGGCTACACCTTC. Translated: CASSGTLLAVNGYTF.